The rows below give T cell receptor beta chains drawn from one sample of a study of T cell responses to AZD1222 COVID-19 vaccine. Clones were read by immunoSEQ multiplex PCR, and TCRdb kept only the in-frame ones, dropping some. This sample has over 110,000 clones; roughly nine tenths occur once, and the top ten carry 1.5% to 2%. This specimen was peripheral blood, taken on day 0 of AZD1222 vaccination. These receptors originate from an adult in good health. Each CDR3 is given without its conserved first and last residue. The D gene is left open where the match is weak. Size is stated for part of the rows, as once, few or many counts, or as a class when the clone is expanded.

NA	TRBJ2-7	NA	TRBV18	ASSPRGGEQY
NA	TRBJ2-7	NA	TRBV2	ASRNRGTGDEQY
NA	TRBJ2-3	NA	TRBV19	ASKGASGWGYTQY
NA	TRBJ1-2	NA	TRBV30	AWRREGNYGYT
NA	TRBJ2-7	NA	TRBV10-3	AIRIGHDYEQY
NA	TRBJ2-7	TRBD2	TRBV29-1	SVWTGLADYEQY
NA	TRBJ2-6	NA	TRBV19	ASSFGSGANVLT
NA	TRBJ1-5	NA	TRBV12-1	ASSFEVKPQH
NA	TRBJ1-6	TRBD1	TRBV14	ASSQNRGNSPLH
NA	TRBJ1-5	NA	TRBV6-5	ASSRTVLRPQH
NA	TRBJ1-4	NA	TRBV7-9	ASSLGGTGRNEKLF
NA	TRBJ2-7	NA	TRBV11-2	ASSSPRTVKNYEQY
NA	TRBJ2-7	NA	TRBV11-2	ASSLGLTYEQY
NA	TRBJ2-5	NA	TRBV18	ASSPSLGLGTQY
NA	TRBJ2-1	NA	TRBV1	TSSSAGTSGSRGEQF
NA	TRBJ1-1	NA	TRBV10-3	AISESSGARVAEAF
NA	TRBJ1-3	TRBD1	TRBV7-2	ASRPPGQISGNTIY
NA	TRBJ2-7	TRBD1	TRBV28	ASLGQGYYEQY
NA	TRBJ2-3	TRBD2	TRBV2	ASTGGLAAGTDTQY
NA	TRBJ1-1	TRBD1	TRBV3-1/TRBV3-2	ASSQSGTGGRAF
NA	TRBJ2-2	NA	TRBV7-3	ASSPNLGAGTGELF
NA	TRBJ2-3	TRBD2	TRBV4-2	ASSRTSGRSADTQY
NA	TRBJ1-1	NA	TRBV11-2	ASSLLAGPSTEAF
NA	TRBJ2-5	NA	TRBV5-4	ASSLGLSNIETQY
NA	TRBJ2-5	NA	TRBV28	ASSLLGGGETQY
NA	TRBJ1-6	NA	TRBV27	ASSLSGTHNSPLH
NA	TRBJ1-1	NA	TRBV19	ASSIPAPVNTEAF
once	TRBJ1-4	NA	TRBV7-9	ASSSGEGVGEKLF
NA	TRBJ1-6	NA	TRBV27	ASSFGSYNSPLH
NA	TRBJ2-4	NA	TRBV30	AYIPGLAKNIQY
NA	TRBJ1-1	NA	TRBV9	ASSPGGHREAF
NA	TRBJ1-5	TRBD1	TRBV5-1	ASREGTGAHQPQH
NA	TRBJ2-2	TRBD1	TRBV6-8	ASRDRDTGELF
few	TRBJ1-2	NA	TRBV19	ASSLWDTANYGYT
NA	TRBJ2-7	TRBD2	TRBV19	ASQGLGIHEQY
NA	TRBJ1-4	TRBD1	TRBV2	ASTPPGTANEKLF
NA	TRBJ1-2	TRBD1	TRBV28	ASSSPGTGYGYT
NA	TRBJ2-1	TRBD2	TRBV18	ASSPQASGGSNEQF
NA	TRBJ1-3	TRBD1	TRBV5-8	ASSPGQGFGRNTIY
NA	TRBJ2-6	NA	TRBV11-2	ASIQGGHLSGANVLT
NA	TRBJ1-1	NA	TRBV19	ASTQGRSTEAF
NA	TRBJ1-2	NA	TRBV25-1	ASSAAYGYT
once	TRBJ1-1	NA	TRBV7-7	ASSPVGANAAF
NA	TRBJ2-1	NA	TRBV27	ASSTYNEQF
NA	TRBJ2-7	TRBD2	TRBV19	ASSPLSGLAGTYEQY
once	TRBJ1-6	TRBD1	TRBV2	ASRGDSSYNSPLH
NA	TRBJ2-3	NA	TRBV3-1/TRBV3-2	ASSQPTDTQY
NA	TRBJ1-1	NA	TRBV24-1	ATSDPLQGNTEAF
NA	TRBJ2-1	TRBD2	TRBV7-3	ASSMTSGFEYEQF
NA	TRBJ1-6	NA	TRBV5-1	ASSLGDGSSYNSPLH
NA	TRBJ2-2	NA	TRBV6-5	ATLNLGATGELF
NA	TRBJ2-7	NA	TRBV3-1/TRBV3-2	ASSPLSGRGAYEQY
NA	TRBJ1-1	TRBD1	TRBV13	ASSFPRGLRTEAF